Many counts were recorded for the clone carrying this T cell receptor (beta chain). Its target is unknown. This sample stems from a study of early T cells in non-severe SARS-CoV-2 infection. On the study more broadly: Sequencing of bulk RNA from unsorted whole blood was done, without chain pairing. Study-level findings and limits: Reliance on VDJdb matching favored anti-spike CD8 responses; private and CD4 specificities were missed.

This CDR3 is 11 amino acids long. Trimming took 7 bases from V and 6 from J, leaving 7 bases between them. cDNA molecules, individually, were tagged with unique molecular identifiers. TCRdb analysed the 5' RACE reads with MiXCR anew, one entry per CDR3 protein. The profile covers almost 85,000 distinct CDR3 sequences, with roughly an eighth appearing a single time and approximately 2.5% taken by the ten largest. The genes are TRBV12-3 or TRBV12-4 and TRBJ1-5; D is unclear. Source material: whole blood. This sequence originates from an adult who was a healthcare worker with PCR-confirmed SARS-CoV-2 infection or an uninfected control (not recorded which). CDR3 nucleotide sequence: TGTGCCAGCACTAAAAGTCAGCCCCAGCATTTT. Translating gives CASTKSQPQHF.